Listed below are T cell receptor beta chains from one sample, sequenced in a study of cytomegalovirus exposure and HLA in healthy donors. Profiling relied on immunoSEQ multiplex PCR, and the TCRdb table lists in-frame clones only, not all of them. Of under 200,000 clones listed, around four fifths are singletons. Material for sequencing was PBMCs. The origin of the receptors is a female donor in good health and CMV-seronegative. Each CDR3 is given with its conserved first and last residue. A D gene is named only where the DNA matches it firmly.

J: TRBJ1-1
D: TRBD1
V: TRBV15
CDR3: CATSRDRAGGTEAFF

J: TRBJ1-2
D: TRBD1
V: TRBV7-2
CDR3: CASRRDRRFYGYTF

J: TRBJ2-5
D: -
V: TRBV28
CDR3: CASTGLRGGVQYF

J: TRBJ1-1
D: -
V: TRBV30
CDR3: CAWSPSPRGTEAFF

J: TRBJ1-1
D: -
V: TRBV5-4
CDR3: CASSSKGLKAFF

J: TRBJ1-1
D: TRBD1
V: TRBV7-3
CDR3: CASSLTATGMNTEAFF

J: TRBJ1-5
D: TRBD1
V: TRBV28
CDR3: CASSPSSHFQGEKSNQPQHF

J: TRBJ2-3
D: -
V: TRBV13
CDR3: CASSLQGSLNTDTQYF

J: TRBJ2-7
D: TRBD2
V: TRBV6-1
CDR3: CASSEVTSGSYEQYF

J: TRBJ2-5
D: -
V: TRBV28
CDR3: CASSYGEGGETQYF

J: TRBJ2-5
D: -
V: TRBV5-1
CDR3: CASSPENTRGTQYF